Only one count was recorded for the clone carrying this TCR beta chain. The data were taken from a study of cytomegalovirus exposure and HLA in healthy donors. Whole-study context: The 500 to 750 first-cohort repertoires and the 95 to 150 validation repertoires shared the same platform, a later analysis reported.

Clones were sequenced by immunoSEQ multiplex PCR, and TCRdb holds only the in-frame ones, with some missing. Here the sample spans roughly 270,000 clones, roughly 90% being singletons. The origin of this receptor is a woman between 18 and 30 years old in good health and CMV-seronegative. Input material: PBMCs.

The CDR3, as DNA: TGCGCCAGCAGCCCTATTACCCGACAGGGGGATGGCTACACCTTC. Amino acids: CASSPITRQGDGYTF. The chain recombines TRBV5-1 with TRBJ1-2; TRBD1 aligns across 9 bases. The length of the CDR3 is 15 residues. The trim removed 4 bases at V and 6 bases at J, leaving 10 bases unmatched. The germline V gene has CDR1 SGHRS and CDR2 YFSETQ. The full variable domain, in which reference TRBV5-1 and TRBJ1-2 provide the parts outside the CDR3, is KAGVTQTPRYLIKTRGQQVTLSCSPISGHRSVSWYQQTPGQGLQFLFEYFSETQRNKGNFPGRFSGRQFSNSRSEMNVSTLELGDSALYLCASSPITRQGDGYTFGSGTRLTVV.